Shown below are 2 T cell receptor beta chains from a single sample sequenced in a study of blood T cell repertoires in COVID-19. Here immunoSEQ multiplex PCR was the method, and the copy in TCRdb shows in-frame clones only, minus some. This table has some 230,000 clones, 85% appearing once. What was sequenced was peripheral blood. These receptor sequences come from a man aged 50-59 years who had recovered from COVID-19.

This clone was observed once. The chain employs TRBV4-2 and TRBJ1-4, with a tentative D call TRBD1 (5 bases). Germline-derived CDR1 and CDR2 are LGHNA and YNFKEQ. Trimming stripped 1 base from V and 5 bases from J, with 11 bases between. This CDR3 region has 15 residues. Written as DNA, the CDR3 is TGTGCCAGCAGCCAAGGTTCCAGGGTAAATGAAAAACTGTTTTTT. Translation: CASSQGSRVNEKLFF.

This sequence joins TRBV7-2 and TRBJ1-1; D unclear. The germline CDR1 and CDR2 sequences are SGHTA and FQGNSA. This CDR3 comprises 15 residues. Trimming cost V 0 bases and J 0 bases, with 8 bases left between them. The CDR3 protein is CASSLAARMNTEAFF. CDR3 nucleotides: TGTGCCAGCAGCTTAGCCGCGAGAATGAACACTGAAGCTTTCTTT. Combining the CDR3 with reference TRBV7-2 and TRBJ1-1 gives the whole variable domain GAGVSQSPSNKVTEKGKDVELRCDPISGHTALYWYRQSLGQGLEFLIYFQGNSAPDKSGLPSDRFSAERTGGSVSTLTIQRTQQEDSAVYLCASSLAARMNTEAFFGQGTRLTVV.